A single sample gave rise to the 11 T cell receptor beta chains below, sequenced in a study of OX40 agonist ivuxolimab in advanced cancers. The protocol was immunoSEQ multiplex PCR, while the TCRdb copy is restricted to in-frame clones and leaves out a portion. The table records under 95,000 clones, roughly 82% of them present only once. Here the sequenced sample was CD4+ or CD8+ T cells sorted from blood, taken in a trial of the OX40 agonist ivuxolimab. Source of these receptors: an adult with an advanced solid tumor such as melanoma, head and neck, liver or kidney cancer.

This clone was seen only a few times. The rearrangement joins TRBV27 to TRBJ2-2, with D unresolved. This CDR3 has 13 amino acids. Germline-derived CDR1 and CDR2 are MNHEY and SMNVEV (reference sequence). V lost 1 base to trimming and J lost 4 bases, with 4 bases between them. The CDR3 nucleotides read TGTGCCAGCAGTTTATGGGGCACCGGGGAGCTGTTTTTT. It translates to CASSLWGTGELFF.

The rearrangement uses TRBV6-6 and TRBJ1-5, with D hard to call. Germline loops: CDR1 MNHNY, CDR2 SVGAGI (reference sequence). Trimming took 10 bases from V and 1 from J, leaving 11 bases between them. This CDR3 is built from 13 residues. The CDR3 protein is CANSVESNQPQHF. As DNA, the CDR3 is TGTGCCAACTCAGTAGAGAGCAATCAGCCCCAGCATTTT.

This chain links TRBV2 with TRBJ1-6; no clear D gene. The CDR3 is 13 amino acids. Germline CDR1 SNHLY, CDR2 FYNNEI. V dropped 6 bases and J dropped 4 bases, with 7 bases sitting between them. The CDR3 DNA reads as TGTGCCAGCAGCTCCGAGTATAATTCACCCCTCCACTTT. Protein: CASSSEYNSPLHF. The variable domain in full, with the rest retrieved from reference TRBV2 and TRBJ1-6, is EPEVTQTPSHQVTQMGQEVILRCVPISNHLYFYWYRQILGQKVEFLVSFYNNEISEKSEIFDDQFSVERPDGSNFTLKIRSTKLEDSAMYFCASSSEYNSPLHFGNGTRLTVT.

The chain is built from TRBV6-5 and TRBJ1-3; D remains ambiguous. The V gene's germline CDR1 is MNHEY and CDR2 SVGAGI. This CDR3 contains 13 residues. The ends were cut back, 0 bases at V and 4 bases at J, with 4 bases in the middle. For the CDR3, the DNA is TGTGCCAGCAGTTACTCTCCCGGAAACACCATATATTTT. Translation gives CASSYSPGNTIYF.

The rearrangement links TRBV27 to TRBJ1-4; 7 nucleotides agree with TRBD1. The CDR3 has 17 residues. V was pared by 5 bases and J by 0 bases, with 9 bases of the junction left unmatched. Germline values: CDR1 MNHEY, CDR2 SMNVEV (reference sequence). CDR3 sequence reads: CASSHRGPLTTNEKLFF. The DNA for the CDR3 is TGTGCCAGCAGTCACAGGGGCCCCCTTACAACTAATGAAAAACTGTTTTTT.

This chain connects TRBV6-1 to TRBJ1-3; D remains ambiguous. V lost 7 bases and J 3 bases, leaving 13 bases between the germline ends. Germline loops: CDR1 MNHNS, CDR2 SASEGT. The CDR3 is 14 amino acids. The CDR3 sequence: CASMVWEGGNTIYF. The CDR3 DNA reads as TGTGCCAGCATGGTTTGGGAGGGTGGAAACACCATATATTTT.

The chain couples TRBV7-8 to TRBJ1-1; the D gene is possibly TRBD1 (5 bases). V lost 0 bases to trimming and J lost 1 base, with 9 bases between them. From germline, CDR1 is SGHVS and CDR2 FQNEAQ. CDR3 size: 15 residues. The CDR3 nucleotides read TGTGCCAGCAGCTTAGCGGCGGGACCGAACACTGAAGCTTTCTTT. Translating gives CASSLAAGPNTEAFF.

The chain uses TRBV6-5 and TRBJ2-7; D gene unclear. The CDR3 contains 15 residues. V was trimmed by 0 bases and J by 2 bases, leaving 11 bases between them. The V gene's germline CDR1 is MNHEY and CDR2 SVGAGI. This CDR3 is CASSYSVHGPYEQYF. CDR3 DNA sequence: TGTGCCAGCAGTTACTCAGTTCACGGCCCCTACGAGCAGTACTTC.

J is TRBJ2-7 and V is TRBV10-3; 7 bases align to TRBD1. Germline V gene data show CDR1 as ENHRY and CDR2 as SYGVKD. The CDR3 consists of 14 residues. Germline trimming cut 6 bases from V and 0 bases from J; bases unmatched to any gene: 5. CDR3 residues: CAISPRDSSYEQYF. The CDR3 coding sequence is TGTGCCATCAGCCCCCGGGACAGCTCCTACGAGCAGTACTTC.

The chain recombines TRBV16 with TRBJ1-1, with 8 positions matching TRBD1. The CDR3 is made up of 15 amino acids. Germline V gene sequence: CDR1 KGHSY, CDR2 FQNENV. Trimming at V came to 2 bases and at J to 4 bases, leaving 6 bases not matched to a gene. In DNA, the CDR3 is TGTGCCAGCAGCCAAACCGGACAGGGAATCACTGAAGCTTTCTTT. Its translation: CASSQTGQGITEAFF.

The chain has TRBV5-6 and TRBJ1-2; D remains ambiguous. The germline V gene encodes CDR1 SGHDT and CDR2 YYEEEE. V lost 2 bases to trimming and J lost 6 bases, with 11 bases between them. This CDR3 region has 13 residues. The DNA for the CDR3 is TGTGCCAGCAGCTTTCCTACGGGGAATGGCTACACCTTC. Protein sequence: CASSFPTGNGYTF.